The 27 T cell receptor beta chains presented below share a single source sample, sequenced in a study of blood T cell repertoires in COVID-19. TCRdb keeps only in-frame clones here, not all; method: immunoSEQ multiplex PCR. The data hold approximately 100,000 clones, with 65% to 90% observed a single time. Sequenced material: peripheral blood. The receptors shown here come from a man in his fifties or sixties with acute or convalescent COVID-19.

This chain links TRBV27 with TRBJ1-6; 9 nucleotides agree with TRBD1. The CDR3 is 19 amino acids. V gave up 1 base and J gave up 0 bases; unmatched junction bases: 7. CDR1 and CDR2 from the germline V gene are MNHEY and SMNVEV (reference sequence). CDR3 coding DNA: TGTGCCAGCAGTTTATTCCCCGGACAGGGGAGCTCCTATAATTCACCCCTCCACTTT. Translation gives CASSLFPGQGSSYNSPLHF.

The gene calls are TRBV28 and TRBJ1-2; TRBD1 matches 7 bases. The germline V gene has CDR1 MDHEN and CDR2 SYDVKM. The CDR3 has 14 residues. J was trimmed by 4 bases and V by 4 bases; bases with no gene match: 6. The CDR3 bases are TGTGCCAGCAGTTCTCCGGGACAGAGCTATGGCTACACCTTC. This encodes CASSSPGQSYGYTF.

The chain is built from TRBV11-2 and TRBJ2-5; a weak D match, TRBD2 (6 bases). Trimming pared 5 bases from V and 3 bases from J, leaving 10 bases between. The CDR3 has 13 residues. Germline V lookup: CDR1 SGHAT, CDR2 FQNNGV. The CDR3 coding sequence is TGTGCCAGCAGCCTCGGACTAAAAGAGACCCAGTACTTC. Translating gives CASSLGLKETQYF.

V gene TRBV13 combines with J gene TRBJ2-2; 8 nucleotides line up with TRBD1. The germline gives CDR1 PRHDT, CDR2 FYEKMQ (reference sequence). The CDR3 consists of 14 residues. J was trimmed by 8 bases and V by 0 bases; bases with no gene match: 2. The CDR3 region is CASSLGRTGGELFF. The CDR3 nucleotides are TGTGCCAGCAGCTTAGGTCGGACAGGGGGGGAGCTGTTTTTT.

The V gene is TRBV7-2, the J gene TRBJ1-1; perhaps TRBD1 as D (6 bases). The CDR3 runs 15 residues. Germline-derived CDR1 and CDR2 are SGHTA and FQGNSA. Between the trimmed V and J ends, which lost 1 base and 1 base, there was a span of 10 bases. CDR3 sequence (DNA): TGTGCCAGCAGCTTAGGTGGGGGCCCGAACACTGAAGCTTTCTTT. Encoded protein: CASSLGGGPNTEAFF.

The chain recombines TRBV7-2 with TRBJ2-3, with 9 bases matching TRBD2. With V trimmed by 5 bases and J by 6 bases, 9 bases remained unmatched. The CDR3 sequence is 15 residues long. Germline assignment: CDR1 SGHTA and CDR2 FQGNSA. The CDR3 nucleotides are TGTGCCAGCAGCCCGGCGGGAGGGGTGAGGGATACGCAGTATTTT. Protein: CASSPAGGVRDTQYF.

V and J are TRBV28 and TRBJ1-2; 7 nucleotides match TRBD1. J was trimmed by 8 bases and V by 8 bases; bases with no gene match: 8. Looked up from germline, CDR1 is MDHEN and CDR2 is SYDVKM. This CDR3 is built from 12 residues. The chain's CDR3 is CASSDRVQGYTF. For the CDR3, the DNA is TGTGCCAGCTCCGACAGGGTGCAAGGCTACACCTTC.

V is TRBV9 and J is TRBJ2-2; D uncertain. CDR3 size: 15 residues. V lost 0 bases and J lost 5, with 11 bases in between. Germline V gene data show CDR1 as SGDLS and CDR2 as YYNGEE. Here the CDR3 reads CASSVGPAPTGELFF. The CDR3 DNA reads as TGTGCCAGCAGCGTAGGCCCAGCGCCGACCGGGGAGCTGTTTTTT.

The genes are TRBV5-1 and TRBJ1-1; maybe TRBD1 (5 bases). The CDR3 is 15 residues long. Germline-derived CDR1 and CDR2 are SGHRS and YFSETQ. V dropped 4 bases and J dropped 2 bases, with 15 bases sitting between them. CDR3 in amino acids: CASSPTVGTNTEAFF. The CDR3 DNA sequence: TGCGCCAGCAGCCCCACTGTGGGGACTAACACTGAAGCTTTCTTT.

This clone has more than one count but fewer than ten. The V gene is TRBV4-2, the J gene TRBJ1-1, with no clear D. Germline assignment: CDR1 LGHNA and CDR2 YNFKEQ. Trimming pared 4 bases from V and 3 bases from J, leaving 15 bases between. The CDR3 totals 15 residues. The CDR3 loop is CASSPTYLRDTEAFF. The CDR3 nucleotides read TGTGCCAGCAGCCCCACCTATCTTCGGGACACTGAAGCTTTCTTT.

This sequence joins TRBV19 and TRBJ1-1, with a tentative D call TRBD1 (6 bases). This CDR3 comprises 13 residues. The germline V gene has CDR1 LNHDA and CDR2 SQIVND (reference sequence). The V end lost 9 bases, the J end lost 5 bases, and 16 bases lay between the germline ends. This CDR3 reads CASSRGQGTEAFF. The CDR3 DNA sequence: TGTGCCAGCTCCCGAGGGCAGGGGACTGAAGCTTTCTTT.

Many counts were recorded for this clone. The chain employs TRBV4-2 and TRBJ1-1, with unresolved D. The germline V gene has CDR1 LGHNA and CDR2 YNFKEQ. Trimming removed 1 base from V and 2 bases from J, with 11 bases in between. There are 15 residues in the CDR3. Here the CDR3 reads CASSQVSGINTEAFF. The CDR3 DNA follows: TGTGCCAGCAGCCAAGTTTCGGGGATTAACACTGAAGCTTTCTTT.

This clone was seen a handful of times. V gene TRBV5-6 combines with J gene TRBJ1-1; D gene ambiguous. The CDR3 extends over 14 amino acids. With 4 bases removed from V and 1 base from J, the gap between germline ends came to 11 bases. From germline, CDR1 is SGHDT and CDR2 YYEEEE. The CDR3: CASSATNRNTEAFF. CDR3 in DNA: TGTGCCAGCAGCGCCACTAATAGGAACACTGAAGCTTTCTTT.

The chain couples TRBV18 to TRBJ1-3; 8 nucleotides match TRBD1. The CDR3 covers 14 residues. V dropped 4 bases and J dropped 4; count of bases not matched to a gene: 3. Germline V gives CDR1 KGHSH, CDR2 LQKENI. The CDR3 loop is CASSRDRRGNTIYF. CDR3 nucleotides: TGTGCCAGCTCACGGGACAGGAGAGGAAACACCATATATTTT.

V gene TRBV18 combines with J gene TRBJ1-6; 7 bases are shared with TRBD1. This CDR3 comprises 15 residues. Germline values: CDR1 KGHSH, CDR2 LQKENI. The trim removed 5 bases at V and 6 bases at J, leaving 7 bases unmatched. The CDR3 DNA sequence: TGTGCCAGCTCATCACAGGGGCCCCCTAATTCACCCCTCCACTTT. Its protein is CASSSQGPPNSPLHF.

The chain employs TRBV7-3 and TRBJ2-3; D may be TRBD1 (5 bases). The V end was cut by 5 bases, the J end by 1 base, with 16 bases between. The CDR3 consists of 16 residues. Germline-derived CDR1 and CDR2 are SGHTA and FQGTGA. The CDR3 sequence: CASSLDGALGTDTQYF. In nucleotides, the CDR3 is TGTGCCAGCAGCCTAGATGGGGCGTTGGGCACAGATACGCAGTATTTT.

This clone has just a few counts. The CDR3 is CASSPPQGAGGNTIYF. CDR3 DNA sequence: TGTGCCAGCAGTCCCCCACAGGGGGCTGGTGGAAACACCATATATTTT. J is TRBJ1-3 and V is TRBV28, with 9 positions matching TRBD1. Per the germline V gene, CDR1 is MDHEN and CDR2 is SYDVKM. CDR3 length: 16 residues. V was pared by 5 bases and J by 3 bases, with 8 bases of the junction left unmatched.

The table lists this clone with a few counts. The V and J genes are TRBV29-1 and TRBJ2-5; 7 bases fit TRBD1. CDR1 is SQVTM, CDR2 ANQGSEA, per germline. This CDR3 contains 13 residues. Germline trimming cut 6 bases from V and 4 bases from J; bases unmatched to any gene: 8. The CDR3 loop is CSVNTGAGETQYF. The CDR3 region has the DNA TGCAGCGTCAATACAGGGGCGGGAGAGACCCAGTACTTC.

The V and J genes are TRBV6-5 and TRBJ1-6; the D gene is possibly TRBD1 (5 bases). Germline V gene lookup returns CDR1 MNHEY and CDR2 SVGAGI. V gave up 6 bases and J gave up 7 bases, with 13 bases separating them. This CDR3 spans 14 amino acids. The CDR3 bases are TGTGCCAGCAGGCTCGGGGGGGGGAATTCACCCCTCCACTTT. Its translation is CASRLGGGNSPLHF.

This clone was observed a few times. The chain has TRBV3-1 (or the pseudogene TRBV3-2) and TRBJ2-7; the match to TRBD1 covers 8 bases. V gave up 3 bases and J gave up 3 bases; unmatched junction bases: 10. CDR3 length equals 16 residues. Germline lookup yields CDR1 LGHDT and CDR2 YNNKEL (reference sequence). The CDR3 bases are TGTGCCAGCAGCCACCGTGGACAGGGCAGAGACTACGAGCAGTACTTC. Translation: CASSHRGQGRDYEQYF.

This clone was detected once. The chain joins TRBV10-3 to TRBJ2-7, with 11 nucleotides matching TRBD2. Germline CDR1 and CDR2: ENHRY and SYGVKD. The CDR3 runs 16 residues. V lost 2 bases to trimming and J lost 3 bases; unmatched junction nucleotides: 6. As DNA, the CDR3 is TGTGCCATCAGTGAGGTGACTAGCGGGAAGGGCTACGAGCAGTACTTC. This sequence encodes CAISEVTSGKGYEQYF.

Note on this clone: Other DNA sequences in this specimen translate into the identical CDR3. The V gene is TRBV27, the J gene TRBJ1-1; D uncertain. The CDR3 is 13 residues long. V gave up 3 bases and J gave up 1 base, with 6 bases separating them. CDR1 and CDR2 (germline): MNHEY, SMNVEV (reference sequence). The CDR3 is CASSLRENTEAFF. CDR3 in DNA: TGTGCCAGCAGTTTGCGGGAGAACACTGAAGCTTTCTTT.

The sample holds a few counts of this clone. CDR3 nucleotides: TGTGCCACCAGCAGAGATACGGGAACCCAGTACTTC. It encodes CATSRDTGTQYF. The gene calls are TRBV15 and TRBJ2-5; the D gene is possibly TRBD2 (5 bases). The CDR3 is made up of 12 amino acids. V was shortened by 0 bases and J by 8 bases, with 7 bases between the two germline ends. The germline V gene has CDR1 LNHNV and CDR2 YYDKDF (reference sequence).

This clone was detected only a few times. V usage is TRBV4-3 and J usage is TRBJ2-2, with D tentatively TRBD2 (6 bases). The CDR3 loop spans 14 amino acids. The germline gives CDR1 LGHNA, CDR2 YSLEER. With 5 bases removed from V and 5 bases from J, the gap between germline ends came to 12 bases. The CDR3 DNA is TGCGCCAGCAGCAGTTCCGGGAGTACCGGGGAGCTGTTTTTT. The encoded protein is CASSSSGSTGELFF.

The chain carries TRBV5-5 and TRBJ1-1, with 8 bases identical to TRBD1. J lost 5 bases, V lost 2 bases, and 5 bases had no gene match. This CDR3 contains 14 residues. In germline, CDR1 is SGHKS, CDR2 YYEKEE (reference sequence). The CDR3 bases are TGTGCCAGCAGCTTCTCAGGGGGCCAAACTGAAGCTTTCTTT. It translates to CASSFSGGQTEAFF.

The rearrangement joins TRBV11-2 to TRBJ2-3; TRBD2 matches at 14 bases. Per the germline V gene, CDR1 is SGHAT and CDR2 is FQNNGV. The CDR3 loop spans 17 amino acids. Trimming took 5 bases from V and 0 from J; bases not matched to a gene: 4. The CDR3 nucleotides are TGTGCCAGCAGCCTGGGACTAGCGGGGGATAGCACAGATACGCAGTATTTT. It translates to CASSLGLAGDSTDTQYF.

This clone was seen just once. The chain combines TRBV7-3 with TRBJ2-1; 7 nucleotides line up with TRBD2. The CDR3 runs to 16 residues. Losses at the gene ends were 4 bases for V and 10 bases for J; bases not matched to a gene: 16. Germline V gene data show CDR1 as SGHTA and CDR2 as FQGTGA. The CDR3 nucleotides read TGTGCCAGCAGCTCCAACCCGACTAGCTTTACGGGGGAGCAGTTCTTC. Protein sequence: CASSSNPTSFTGEQFF. The whole variable domain, remainder taken from reference TRBV7-3 and TRBJ2-1, is GAGVSQTPSNKVTEKGKYVELRCDPISGHTALYWYRQSLGQGPEFLIYFQGTGAADDSGLPNDRFFAVRPEGSVSTLKIQRTERGDSAVYLCASSSNPTSFTGEQFFGPGTRLTVL.